A single sample gave rise to the 20 T cell receptor beta chains below, sequenced in a study of blood T cell repertoires in COVID-19. Sequenced by immunoSEQ multiplex PCR; TCRdb stores in-frame clones only, minus some. In the table there are roughly 140,000 clones, 85% to 90% of which are singletons. The sequencing input was peripheral blood. The receptors were sampled from a woman of 80 years or more with acute or convalescent COVID-19.

V is TRBV12-3 or TRBV12-4 and J is TRBJ1-1, with D possibly being TRBD1 (5 bases). The V gene lost 5 bases and the J gene lost 9 bases, with 16 bases spanning the gap. The CDR3 sequence is 13 residues long. The CDR3 bases are TGTGCCAGCAGTCCAAACCTTGACAGTAAAGCTTTCTTT. It specifies CASSPNLDSKAFF.

This rearrangement joins TRBV5-1 to TRBJ2-3; no reliable D call. Trimming stripped 1 base from V and 1 base from J, with 7 bases between. Germline V gene data show CDR1 as SGHRS and CDR2 as YFSETQ. CDR3 length: 14 residues. For the CDR3, the DNA is TGCGCCAGCAGCTTGACCCAGGGCACAGATACGCAGTATTTT. Translated: CASSLTQGTDTQYF.

V and J are TRBV3-1 (or the pseudogene TRBV3-2) and TRBJ2-7; 9 nucleotides match TRBD1. This CDR3 is built from 14 residues. Trimming took 1 base from V and 6 from J; bases not matched to a gene: 4. The germline V gene encodes CDR1 LGHDT and CDR2 YNNKEL (reference sequence). DNA of the CDR3: TGTGCCAGCAGCCAAGCCGGGACAGGGAGCGAGCAGTACTTC. Translation: CASSQAGTGSEQYF.

V gene TRBV28 combines with J gene TRBJ1-1; D is perhaps TRBD1 (5 bases). Trimming shortened V by 2 bases and J by 0 bases, and 10 bases separated the two germline ends. Germline V gene lookup returns CDR1 MDHEN and CDR2 SYDVKM. CDR3 size: 15 residues. The CDR3 spells CASSLTGSLNTEAFF. As DNA, the CDR3 is TGTGCCAGCAGTTTAACAGGAAGTCTGAACACTGAAGCTTTCTTT.

In its sample, this clone was seen once. CDR3 sequence: CASSPIAGGDTGELFF. The CDR3 nucleotides are TGCGCCAGCAGCCCGATAGCGGGGGGCGACACCGGGGAGCTGTTTTTT. The rearrangement joins TRBV5-1 to TRBJ2-2; 10 bases line up with TRBD2. The V gene end was trimmed by 4 bases and the J gene end by 3 bases; junction bases not matched to a gene: 6. The CDR3 runs to 16 residues. Germline CDR1 and CDR2: SGHRS and YFSETQ.

This rearrangement joins TRBV7-2 to TRBJ2-7; weak D call: TRBD1 (7 bases). This CDR3 has 14 residues. V lost 1 base, J lost 3 bases, and 10 bases lay in between. Germline values: CDR1 SGHTA, CDR2 FQGNSA. The CDR3 bases are TGTGCCAGCAGCTTAGTTCAGGGGGGCTACGAGCAGTACTTC. It encodes CASSLVQGGYEQYF.

The rearrangement links TRBV6-5 to TRBJ1-2, with D perhaps TRBD1 (6 bases). V was pared by 5 bases and J by 2 bases, with 12 bases between. Per germline, CDR1 MNHEY and CDR2 SVGAGI. There are 14 residues in the CDR3. The CDR3 DNA sequence: TGTGCCAGCAGTACTCGACAGGCAAACTATGGCTACACCTTC. It is translated as CASSTRQANYGYTF.

The V gene is TRBV2, the J gene TRBJ2-1; tentatively, D is TRBD1 (6 bases). The V end was cut by 6 bases, the J end by 7 bases, with 16 bases between. Germline CDR1 and CDR2: SNHLY and FYNNEI. The CDR3 sequence is 14 residues long. CDR3 loop: CASRGDTARNEQFF. CDR3 in DNA: TGTGCCAGCAGGGGGGACACGGCCCGGAATGAGCAGTTCTTC.

This chain's CDR3 is CASSQAPRNTEAFF. The CDR3 DNA is TGCGCCAGCAGCCAAGCCCCTAGGAACACTGAAGCTTTCTTT. The chain couples TRBV4-3 to TRBJ1-1; no firm D call. This CDR3 has 14 amino acids. Per the germline V gene, CDR1 is LGHNA and CDR2 is YSLEER. V dropped 1 base and J dropped 1 base, with 7 bases sitting between them.

The chain combines TRBV30 with TRBJ1-3, with D hard to call. There are 15 residues in the CDR3. V shed 8 bases and J shed 0 bases, with 17 bases lying between them. Per the germline V gene, CDR1 is GTSNPN and CDR2 is SVGIG (reference sequence). The CDR3, as DNA: TGTGCCGGGCTGGGAGGCTCGCTCTCTGGAAACACCATATATTTT. Residues: CAGLGGSLSGNTIYF.

The V and J genes are TRBV7-2 and TRBJ2-1; TRBD2 aligns across 8 bases. Trimming took 3 bases from V and 10 from J; bases not matched to a gene: 8. Germline V gene data show CDR1 as SGHTA and CDR2 as FQGNSA. The CDR3 totals 14 residues. Here the CDR3 DNA reads TGTGCCAGCAGCTTCGGACTAGCTCTCGGAGAGCAGTTCTTC. This sequence encodes CASSFGLALGEQFF.

CDR3 nucleotides: TGCAGCGTTGTGGAGAGAAACACTGAAGCTTTCTTT. Translating gives CSVVERNTEAFF. The rearrangement links TRBV29-1 to TRBJ1-1, with D hard to call. The CDR3 is made up of 12 amino acids. Trimming removed 4 bases at V and 2 bases at J, with 8 bases between. Germline V gives CDR1 SQVTM, CDR2 ANQGSEA.

This chain joins TRBV4-1 and TRBJ2-7, with D possibly being TRBD2 (7 bases). The length of the CDR3 is 17 residues. The ends were cut back, 0 bases at V and 1 base at J, with 16 bases in the middle. Germline assignment: CDR1 MGHRA and CDR2 YSYEKL. CDR3 loop: CASSQEGGAAASYEQYF. CDR3 nucleotides: TGCGCCAGCAGCCAAGAAGGGGGGGCAGCCGCTTCCTACGAGCAGTACTTC.

The rearrangement joins TRBV6-5 to TRBJ2-3; a weak D match, TRBD2 (6 bases). The CDR3 contains 16 residues. Germline CDR1 MNHEY, CDR2 SVGAGI. V lost 4 bases and J lost 2, with 16 bases in between. DNA for the CDR3: TGTGCCAGCAGTTCGCATCTGCGGGGAAACACAGATACGCAGTATTTT. The encoded protein is CASSSHLRGNTDTQYF.

The genes are TRBV19 and TRBJ1-2; 7 bases are shared with TRBD1. Per germline, CDR1 LNHDA and CDR2 SQIVND (reference sequence). The CDR3 has 14 residues. The J segment lost 4 bases and the V segment lost 4 bases, leaving 6 bases of the junction unmatched. The CDR3 DNA reads TGTGCCAGTAGTACAGACAGGGCCCCCTATGGCTACACCTTC. Amino acid sequence: CASSTDRAPYGYTF.

The chain links TRBV5-1 to TRBJ1-4; D might be TRBD1 (6 bases). The CDR3 contains 13 residues. Germline loops: CDR1 SGHRS, CDR2 YFSETQ. The V end lost 3 bases, the J end lost 7 bases, and 10 bases lay between the germline ends. The CDR3 here is CASSSQGSEKLFF. The CDR3 coding sequence is TGCGCCAGCAGCTCCCAGGGGAGTGAAAAACTGTTTTTT. Looking up the rest from reference TRBV5-1 and TRBJ1-4 gives the full variable domain: KAGVTQTPRYLIKTRGQQVTLSCSPISGHRSVSWYQQTPGQGLQFLFEYFSETQRNKGNFPGRFSGRQFSNSRSEMNVSTLELGDSALYLCASSSQGSEKLFFGSGTQLSVL.

Regarding this clone: At one boundary the junction diverges from the germline segment, which might be a read error. The V gene is TRBV7-7, the J gene TRBJ2-1, with TRBD1 matching 11 bases. Germline V CDR1 and CDR2: SSHAT, FNYEAQ (reference sequence). The CDR3 extends over 14 amino acids. The CDR3 DNA reads as TGTGCTAGCAGCTTAGGACAGGGGGCTAATGAGCAGTTCTTC. Its protein is CASSLGQGANEQFF.

The V call is TRBV5-1, the J call TRBJ2-7; 10 positions match TRBD1. The CDR3 is 15 residues long. V trimming: 0 bases; J trimming: 4 bases; junction bases outside the gene matches: 4. Looked up from germline, CDR1 is SGHRS and CDR2 is YFSETQ. The CDR3 sequence: CASSLAGQGWYEQYF. DNA for the CDR3: TGCGCCAGCAGCTTGGCGGGACAGGGGTGGTACGAGCAGTACTTC.

This clone was counted once. This sequence joins TRBV18 and TRBJ1-2; possibly TRBD1 for D (6 bases). CDR1 and CDR2 (germline): KGHSH, LQKENI. CDR3 length equals 15 residues. Trimming removed 3 bases at V and 3 bases at J, with 14 bases between. This CDR3 reads CASSPGRKGDYGYTF. CDR3 nucleotide sequence: TGTGCCAGCTCACCGGGGCGGAAGGGGGACTATGGCTACACCTTC.

The J gene is TRBJ1-6, the V gene TRBV7-3; D unresolved. V lost 2 bases and J 7 bases, leaving 6 bases between the germline ends. This CDR3 is 13 amino acids long. The germline V gene has CDR1 SGHTA and CDR2 FQGTGA. CDR3 loop: CASSLEANSPLHF. In nucleotides, the CDR3 is TGTGCCAGCAGCTTAGAAGCGAATTCACCCCTCCACTTT.